This passage covers 14 T cell receptor beta chains from one sample sequenced in a study of blood T cell repertoires in COVID-19 (TCRdb year 2020). The receptor library was made with the immunoSEQ multiplex PCR assay. TCRdb obtained this table from immuneACCESS and retained in-frame rearrangements with V and J assigned. These tables miss some clones; where compared with another copy, unresolved V genes account for less than half of the shortfall, and the remainder is unexplained. Across this sample there are over 200,000 clones, with around 85% seen only once. The ten biggest clones cover about 5% of the sample. Material: peripheral blood. Receptors were obtained from a human donor in a cohort sampled during active COVID-19.

This rearrangement joins TRBV2 to TRBJ2-7; D is possibly TRBD2 (5 bases). The CDR3 extends over 11 amino acids. Trimming shortened V by 7 bases and J by 2 bases, and 6 bases separated the two germline ends. The germline gives CDR1 SNHLY, CDR2 FYNNEI. CDR3 nucleotide sequence: TGTGCCAGCAAGACTACCTACGAGCAGTACTTC. Protein sequence: CASKTTYEQYF.

The CDR3 here is CASSYSRGTNNEQFF. The CDR3 DNA follows: TGTGCCAGCAGTTACTCCCGGGGAACGAACAATGAGCAGTTCTTC. The rearrangement links TRBV6-2 or TRBV6-3 to TRBJ2-1, with D perhaps TRBD2 (5 bases). The length of the CDR3 is 15 residues. Germline V gene data show CDR1 as MNHEY and CDR2 as SVGEGT. The germline V and J ends were trimmed by 0 bases and 5 bases, with 11 bases remaining between them.

The chain is built from TRBV2 and TRBJ1-3, with D perhaps TRBD1 (5 bases). The germline V gene has CDR1 SNHLY and CDR2 FYNNEI. Trimming took 7 bases from V and 0 from J, leaving 16 bases between them. CDR3 length equals 16 residues. In DNA, the CDR3 is TGTGCCAGCACTGGGGGGAGGCGAAGCTCTGGAAACACCATATATTTT. Amino acid sequence: CASTGGRRSSGNTIYF.

The gene calls are TRBV5-6 and TRBJ2-7; weak D call: TRBD2 (6 bases). The CDR3 is made up of 15 amino acids. CDR1 and CDR2 (germline): SGHDT, YYEEEE. V lost 0 bases and J 0 bases, leaving 10 bases between the germline ends. CDR3 residues: CASSLVEGISYEQYF. In DNA form, the CDR3 reads TGTGCCAGCAGCTTGGTGGAGGGAATCTCCTACGAGCAGTACTTC. The complete variable domain, with remaining parts taken from reference TRBV5-6 and TRBJ2-7, reads DAGVTQSPTHLIKTRGQQVTLRCSPKSGHDTVSWYQQALGQGPQFIFQYYEEEERQRGNFPDRFSGHQFPNYSSELNVNALLLGDSALYLCASSLVEGISYEQYFGPGTRLTVT.

CDR3 DNA sequence: TGTGCCAGCAGTTTCTCCACAGATACGCAGTATTTT. Translated, it gives CASSFSTDTQYF. The chain is built from TRBV28 and TRBJ2-3; unclear D gene. CDR3 length equals 12 residues. Trimming removed 3 bases at V and 2 bases at J, with 3 bases between. Germline V gene data show CDR1 as MDHEN and CDR2 as SYDVKM. Complete variable domain (other parts from reference TRBV28 and TRBJ2-3): DVKVTQSSRYLVKRTGEKVFLECVQDMDHENMFWYRQDPGLGLRLIYFSYDVKMKEKGDIPEGYSVSREKKERFSLILESASTNQTSMYLCASSFSTDTQYFGPGTRLTVL.

V and J are TRBV13 and TRBJ2-7; 9 bases are shared with TRBD2. Trimming cost V 5 bases and J 6 bases; bases outside gene matches: 8. The CDR3 has 14 amino acids. CDR1 PRHDT and CDR2 FYEKMQ come from the germline V gene (reference sequence). The CDR3 DNA sequence: TGTGCCAGCAGCCGTAGCGGGAGATCGTTCGAGCAGTACTTC. It is translated as CASSRSGRSFEQYF.

This chain uses TRBV6-1 with TRBJ2-7; a possible D gene is TRBD2 (6 bases). The CDR3 sequence is 16 residues long. CDR1 is MNHNS, CDR2 SASEGT, per germline. The V end lost 2 bases, the J end lost 7 bases, and 21 bases lay between the germline ends. The CDR3 loop reads CASSERAGTYVKEQYF. Written as DNA, the CDR3 is TGTGCCAGCAGTGAACGGGCGGGAACTTATGTGAAGGAGCAGTACTTC.

The chain employs TRBV3-1 (or the pseudogene TRBV3-2) and TRBJ1-2, with D possibly TRBD1 on 6 matching bases. With 0 bases removed from V and 4 bases from J, the gap between germline ends came to 12 bases. The CDR3 covers 15 residues. Germline CDR1 LGHDT, CDR2 YNNKEL (reference sequence). The CDR3 region has the DNA TGTGCCAGCAGCCAAGATTTTGTCAGGGGCTATGGCTACACCTTC. Its translation is CASSQDFVRGYGYTF.

The gene calls are TRBV11-2 and TRBJ1-6; 10 bases fit TRBD1. Germline CDR1 reads SGHAT; CDR2 reads FQNNGV. There are 16 residues in the CDR3. J gave up 7 bases and V 1 base, and 4 bases lay outside the gene matches. The CDR3 nucleotides are TGTGCCAGCAGCTTAGCTACGGGACAGGGGAATTCACCCCTCCACTTT. Protein: CASSLATGQGNSPLHF.

The rearrangement uses TRBV5-6 and TRBJ1-5, with 9 bases aligning to TRBD1. From germline, CDR1 is SGHDT and CDR2 YYEEEE. The CDR3 is 15 amino acids. Trimming cost V 1 base and J 6 bases; bases outside gene matches: 5. In DNA form, the CDR3 reads TGTGCCAGCAGCTTGCGCACAGGGGGCACTCAGCCCCAGCATTTT. Residues: CASSLRTGGTQPQHF.

A note on this clone: The same CDR3 also results from other DNA sequences found in this sample. The gene calls are TRBV18 and TRBJ2-7; TRBD1 matches 9 bases. Losses at the gene ends were 6 bases for V and 2 bases for J; bases not matched to a gene: 5. The CDR3 runs 14 residues. In germline, CDR1 is KGHSH, CDR2 LQKENI. DNA for the CDR3: TGTGCCAGCTCTCCAGGGACAGGGCCCTACGAGCAGTACTTC. Translated: CASSPGTGPYEQYF. Drawing the rest from reference TRBV18 and TRBJ2-7, the complete variable domain is NAGVMQNPRHLVRRRGQEARLRCSPMKGHSHVYWYRQLPEEGLKFMVYLQKENIIDESGMPKERFSAEFPKEGPSILRIQQVVRGDSAAYFCASSPGTGPYEQYFGPGTRLTVT.

The chain couples TRBV19 to TRBJ2-1; tentative D call: TRBD2 (5 bases). This CDR3 has 13 amino acids. CDR1 LNHDA and CDR2 SQIVND come from the germline V gene (reference sequence). The germline V and J ends were trimmed by 7 bases and 3 bases, with 10 bases remaining between them. CDR3 loop: CASNRGLYNEQFF. CDR3 in DNA: TGTGCCAGTAATCGCGGGCTCTACAATGAGCAGTTCTTC.

The V call is TRBV13, the J call TRBJ2-2; possibly TRBD2 for D (5 bases). Between the trimmed V and J ends, which lost 7 bases and 4 bases, there was a span of 22 bases. The germline V gene has CDR1 PRHDT and CDR2 FYEKMQ (reference sequence). The CDR3 contains 17 residues. The CDR3 here is CASTASGSELVTGELFF. The CDR3 region has the DNA TGTGCCAGCACCGCAAGCGGATCCGAACTTGTCACCGGGGAGCTGTTTTTT.

The table lists this clone with a few counts. The chain uses TRBV9 and TRBJ2-7; 9 nucleotides agree with TRBD2. Germline-derived CDR1 and CDR2 are SGDLS and YYNGEE. The V and J ends lost 3 bases and 5 bases, in that order; junction bases with no gene match: 12. The CDR3 covers 16 residues. The CDR3 here is CASSAREAGGFNEQYF. CDR3 sequence (DNA): TGTGCCAGCAGCGCGCGGGAAGCGGGGGGCTTCAACGAGCAGTACTTC.